A selection of T cell receptor beta chains follows, all from one sample in a study of T cells expressing NK-cell markers. TCRdb processed the 5' RACE reads again and assigns one entry to each CDR3 protein, with no DNA. The table gives about 460,000 distinct CDR3 sequences; the top ten clones make up approximately 1.4% of it. The sequencing input was blood T cells: a sorted CD56 or NKG2C T cell subset, CD4+ or CD8+ T cells, or bulk PBMC T cells (not recorded which). The receptors shown here come from a woman aged 45-60 years in good health. The CDR3 runs from the conserved cysteine through the conserved F or W. The order of the fields is V gene, CDR3 length, J gene, CDR3 protein.

>TRBV29-1|14|TRBJ1-1
CSGEEQGLNTEAFF
>TRBV10-1|13|TRBJ2-3
CASSESFLDTQYF
>TRBV12-3/TRBV12-4|11|TRBJ2-3
CASSFSRGQYF
>TRBV29-1|13|TRBJ1-4
CSVVGGSSEKLFF
>TRBV5-1|15|TRBJ2-2
CASSREGGKTGELFF
>TRBV3-1|16|TRBJ2-1
CASSSVPSGRAYEQFF
>TRBV7-3|17|TRBJ2-2
CASSSSSALREGGELFF
>TRBV12-3/TRBV12-4|14|TRBJ2-1
CASILAGGLNEQFF
>TRBV20-1|12|TRBJ1-1
CSANFQGTEAFF
>TRBV7-9|14|TRBJ1-2
CASSSRQSNYGYTF
>TRBV3-1|16|TRBJ1-5
CASSQSRIRGNQPQHF
>TRBV29-1|14|TRBJ2-5
CSVEGQGGQETQYF
>TRBV28|15|TRBJ1-2
CASSIQSGTGGGYTF
>TRBV7-9|13|TRBJ1-1
CASSLPAGREAFF
>TRBV9|13|TRBJ2-5
CASSVSGTETQYF
>TRBV6-5|16|TRBJ1-1
CARPGQASPGDTEAFF
>TRBV27|18|TRBJ2-5
CASSLSLSLLETGETQYF
>TRBV20-1|15|TRBJ2-5
CSASFPSGVQETQYF
>TRBV7-7|17|TRBJ2-2
CASSLALTGISTGELFF
>TRBV6-1|13|TRBJ1-5
CAVTVDGNQPQHF
>TRBV29-1|14|TRBJ2-3
CSVVPWAGIDTQYF
>TRBV20-1|11|TRBJ2-3
CSAGYGVSQYF
>TRBV6-5|14|TRBJ2-1
CATCASVGGDEQFF
>TRBV5-1|17|TRBJ2-1
CASSLMSSGIPYNEQFF
>TRBV6-5|15|TRBJ1-1
CASSYGGTQGTEAFF
>TRBV10-3|15|TRBJ1-2
CAISESSADNYGYTF
>TRBV11-2|13|TRBJ2-3
CASSSQRGDTQYF
>TRBV11-1|17|TRBJ1-1
CASSLAPWRGNSTEAFF
>TRBV7-2|15|TRBJ2-5
CASSTGLAGVETQYF
>TRBV6-5|14|TRBJ2-2
CASSTRRRSGELFF
>TRBV15|15|TRBJ2-5
CATSPTQGYQETQYF
>TRBV12-3/TRBV12-4|14|TRBJ2-3
CASSPDPGADTQYF
>TRBV6-5|14|TRBJ1-3
CASSSGQGANTIYF
>TRBV24-1|22|TRBJ2-1
CATSDPLAGLAEGKSSYNEQFF
>TRBV12-5|13|TRBJ1-5
CASIAGSNQPQHF
>TRBV12-3/TRBV12-4|16|TRBJ2-3
CASSSPGGRITDTQYF
>TRBV12-3/TRBV12-4|14|TRBJ2-5
CASSLSSRWETQYF
>TRBV28|14|TRBJ2-2
CASSLAGVLGELFF
>TRBV27|18|TRBJ1-1
CAASPRGTGAILNTEAFF
>TRBV20-1|12|TRBJ1-1
CSAARSGGEAFF
>TRBV19|13|TRBJ2-7
CASRQDPSYEQYF
>TRBV12-3/TRBV12-4|14|TRBJ2-1
CASSWREVYNEQFF
>TRBV30|14|TRBJ1-5
CAWSPGPAVQPQHF
>TRBV12-3/TRBV12-4|15|TRBJ2-7
CASSPPGRAHYEQYF
>TRBV10-2|13|TRBJ1-5
CASSLMDYQPQHF
>TRBV7-9|14|TRBJ2-4
CASSLSWGYNIQYF
>TRBV10-3|14|TRBJ2-3
CATQPSGNTDTQYF
>TRBV14|17|TRBJ2-5
CASRPSPKAGIQETQYF
>TRBV5-6|17|TRBJ2-3
CASSLNGRARGTDTQYF
>TRBV6-1|14|TRBJ1-1
CASRETRPDTEAFF